The present T cell receptor (beta chain) was sequenced within a study of blood T cell repertoires in COVID-19. V was clipped by 5 bases and J by 0 bases, with 11 bases between them. Germline-derived CDR1 and CDR2 are GTSNPN and SVGIG (reference sequence). This CDR3 region has 14 residues. Data came from immunoSEQ multiplex PCR; TCRdb stores just in-frame clones and leaves some out. The top ten clones hold 6% to 8% of a sample with fewer than 200,000 clones, roughly four fifths of them seen once. The chain employs TRBV30 and TRBJ2-1, with no clear D. Sequenced material: peripheral blood. This receptor was obtained from a woman in her seventies with COVID-19, enrolled during active disease. The CDR3 DNA sequence: TGTGCCTGGTTGGCCCCAAGCTCCTACAATGAGCAGTTCTTC. It encodes CAWLAPSSYNEQFF.